This TCR beta chain derives from a study of response to subunit inactivated influenza vaccine. Study conclusions and caveats: It was the authors' suggestion that each seasonal influenza vaccination recruits few new T cells.

TCRdb redid the calling of the RT-PCR reads with MiXCR, one entry per CDR3 protein. The sample contains 550,000 to 800,000 distinct CDR3 sequences, approximately 13% of which appear only once. Germline V CDR1 and CDR2: SGHAT, FQNNGV. The CDR3 has 14 amino acids. Trimming took off 5 bases at V and 1 base at J, with 12 bases between the two ends. This clonotype has more than one count but fewer than ten. Antigen specificity is unknown. The sample consisted of PBMCs from blood, taken 14 to 15 days before vaccination. This receptor was obtained from a man aged 45-65 years who received an inactivated influenza vaccine. The rearrangement links TRBV11-2 to TRBJ2-7; tentative D call: TRBD1 (5 bases). DNA for the CDR3: TGTGCCAGCAGCCCCTCCCAGGGTTCCTACGAGCAGTACTTC. Translated, it gives CASSPSQGSYEQYF.